A single sample gave rise to the 12 T cell receptor beta chains below, sequenced in a study of Graves' ophthalmopathy and Graves' hyperthyroidism. RNA transcripts were the source from which TCR beta CDR3 regions were amplified. Second-round multiplex PCR came after first-round RT-PCR with HTBI primers. Via MiXCR, TCRdb re-called the multiplex PCR reads, giving one row per CDR3 protein. The data contain a few hundred thousand distinct CDR3 sequences, 15% of them singletons. The sequenced sample was peripheral blood. The receptors derive from a woman under 30 with stable Graves' hyperthyroidism.

This clonotype was seen a few times. This rearrangement joins TRBV19 to TRBJ1-3; TRBD1 agrees at 10 bases. Trimming cost V 5 bases and J 4 bases; bases outside gene matches: 11. Germline values: CDR1 LNHDA, CDR2 SQIVND (reference sequence). This CDR3 region has 17 residues. The CDR3 DNA is TGTGCCAGTAGTGAGCGGACAGGGGGAACCGGAGGAAACACCATATATTTT. This gives the protein CASSERTGGTGGNTIYF. The full variable domain, rest sourced from reference TRBV19 and TRBJ1-3, is DGGITQSPKYLFRKEGQNVTLSCEQNLNHDAMYWYRQDPGQGLRLIYYSQIVNDFQKGDIAEGYSVSREKKESFPLTVTSAQKNPTAFYLCASSERTGGTGGNTIYFGEGSWLTVV.

This clonotype was detected ten times or more. The gene calls are TRBV20-1 and TRBJ1-2; D uncertain. The CDR3 is 14 amino acids. Germline V CDR1 and CDR2: DFQATT, SNEGSKA (reference sequence). With 2 bases removed from V and 5 bases from J, the gap between germline ends came to 15 bases. CDR3 nucleotides: TGCAGTGCTAGAACGCTGGGAATGAATTATGGCTACACCTTC. Translating gives CSARTLGMNYGYTF.

This clonotype was seen many times. The V call is TRBV6-1, the J call TRBJ1-6; the D gene is possibly TRBD1 (5 bases). The V gene's germline CDR1 is MNHNS and CDR2 SASEGT. The CDR3 runs to 14 residues. Between the trimmed V and J ends, which lost 3 bases and 9 bases, there was a span of 12 bases. The CDR3 bases are TGTGCCAGCAGTGACAGGGCGGTGGGTTCACCCCTCCACTTT. Protein product: CASSDRAVGSPLHF.

The V call is TRBV10-3, the J call TRBJ1-2; D unresolved. This CDR3 has 13 residues. From germline, CDR1 is ENHRY and CDR2 SYGVKD. Trimming left V 9 bases short and J 3 bases short, with 14 bases between. CDR3 nucleotide sequence: TGTGCCATTTCTTCCGGGTCTCACTATGGCTACACCTTC. This gives the protein CAISSGSHYGYTF.

This clonotype came up many times. The rearrangement joins TRBV19 to TRBJ2-5, with 7 bases identical to TRBD2. CDR1 LNHDA and CDR2 SQIVND come from the germline V gene (reference sequence). Germline trimming cut 3 bases from V and 0 bases from J; bases unmatched to any gene: 4. This CDR3 is built from 15 residues. The CDR3 DNA reads TGTGCCAGTAGTATTTGGGGGGGTCACCAAGAGACCCAGTACTTC. Translating gives CASSIWGGHQETQYF.

The table lists this clonotype with many counts. V usage is TRBV12-3 or TRBV12-4 and J usage is TRBJ1-2; 7 bases align to TRBD1. The CDR3 loop spans 14 amino acids. V shed 5 bases and J 6 bases; nucleotides not matched to a gene: 9. CDR3 sequence: CASSARDREDGYTF. The CDR3 nucleotides are TGTGCCAGCAGTGCTCGAGACAGGGAAGATGGCTACACCTTC.

In regard to this clonotype: One base away lies a much larger clone, so this may be a sequencing read error. The chain uses TRBV2 and TRBJ1-5; 7 bases match TRBD1. CDR3 length: 15 residues. CDR1 and CDR2 (germline): SNHLY, FYNNEI. The CDR3 bases are TGTGCCAGCAACGAACGACAGGGAGACCCTCAGCCCCAGCAGTTT. This encodes CASNERQGDPQPQQF. Filled out from reference TRBV2 and TRBJ1-5, the complete variable domain reads EPEVTQTPSHQVTQMGQEVILRCVPISNHLYFYWYRQILGQKVEFLVSFYNNEISEKSEIFDDQFSVERPDGSNFTLKIRSTKLEDSAMYFCASNERQGDPQPQQFGDGTRLSIL.

This clonotype was recorded many times. V gene TRBV12-3 or TRBV12-4 combines with J gene TRBJ2-7, with D perhaps TRBD2 (6 bases). Trimming removed 5 bases from V and 6 bases from J, with 20 bases in between. The CDR3 covers 15 residues. The CDR3 sequence: CASSAPEAGPPEQYF. The CDR3 DNA is TGTGCCAGCAGTGCCCCAGAAGCGGGTCCCCCCGAGCAGTACTTC.

The sample holds a few counts of this clonotype. CDR3 DNA: TGTGCCAGCCTCGACGGGCAGAATGGCGAAGCTTTCTTT. Residues: CASLDGQNGEAFF. The gene calls are TRBV7-9 and TRBJ1-1; D unclear. Trimming removed 8 bases at V and 8 bases at J, with 18 bases between. This CDR3 is 13 amino acids long. Per germline, CDR1 SEHNR and CDR2 FQNEAQ (reference sequence). The full variable domain, rest sourced from reference TRBV7-9 and TRBJ1-1, is DTGVSQNPRHKITKRGQNVTFRCDPISEHNRLYWYRQTLGQGPEFLTYFQNEAQLEKSRLLSDRFSAERPKGSFSTLEIQRTEQGDSAMYLCASLDGQNGEAFFGQGTRLTVV.

In this sample, this clonotype turned up many times. This rearrangement joins TRBV5-1 to TRBJ1-5; D is uncertain. This CDR3 contains 15 residues. Trimming left V 4 bases short and J 2 bases short, with 13 bases between. The germline gives CDR1 SGHRS, CDR2 YFSETQ. As DNA, the CDR3 is TGCGCCAGCAGCCCGGAGGGAGGCGGCAATCAGCCCCAGCATTTT. Translated, it gives CASSPEGGGNQPQHF.

For this clonotype: A single base separates this from a much larger clone, so it may be a read error. The chain is built from TRBV12-3 or TRBV12-4 and TRBJ1-2; D not certain. The CDR3 runs to 13 residues. In DNA form, the CDR3 reads TGTGCCAGCAGCCCGTTGGATAACTATGACTACACCTTC. Residues: CASSPLDNYDYTF.

This clonotype was recorded many times. V usage is TRBV20-1 and J usage is TRBJ1-1, with 9 bases fitting TRBD1. From germline, CDR1 is DFQATT and CDR2 SNEGSKA (reference sequence). CDR3 length equals 13 residues. Trimming cost V 4 bases and J 6 bases; bases outside gene matches: 6. The DNA of the CDR3 is TGCAGTGCTACCCCGGGACAGGGACCTGAAGCTTTCTTT. It specifies CSATPGQGPEAFF.